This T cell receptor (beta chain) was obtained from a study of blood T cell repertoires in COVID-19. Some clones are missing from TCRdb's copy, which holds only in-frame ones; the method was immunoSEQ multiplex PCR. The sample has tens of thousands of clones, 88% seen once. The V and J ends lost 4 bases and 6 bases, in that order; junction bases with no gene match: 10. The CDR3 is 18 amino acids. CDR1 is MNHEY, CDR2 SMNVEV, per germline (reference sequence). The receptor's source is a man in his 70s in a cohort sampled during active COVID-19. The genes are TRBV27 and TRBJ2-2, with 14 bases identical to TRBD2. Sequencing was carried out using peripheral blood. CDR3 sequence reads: CASSSLFGLAGGSGELFF. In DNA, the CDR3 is TGTGCCAGCAGTTCTTTATTCGGACTAGCGGGGGGTTCCGGGGAGCTGTTTTTT.